The present T cell receptor beta chain was sequenced within a study of glioma-infiltrating T cells. This clonotype was seen repeatedly, ten times or more. The antigen remains undetermined. Using RNA template, CDR3s of TCR alpha and beta were amplified with iRepertoire arm-PCR. Tissue mRNA or PBMC total RNA, roughly 85-450 ng, went into one-step reverse transcription and amplification. TCRdb reprocessed the multiplex PCR reads with MiXCR, giving one entry per CDR3 protein. The sample carries some 85,000 distinct CDR3 sequences, 23% recorded once. This CDR3 is built from 15 residues. The V and J ends lost 3 bases and 5 bases respectively, with 13 bases between them. CDR1 and CDR2 (germline): SGHDN, FVKESK. Study-level findings and limits: CDR3 overlap between tissue and blood was very small.

This receptor was obtained from a human donor with low-grade glioma or glioblastoma, undergoing nonglioma brain surgery, or in good health (not recorded which). The rearrangement links TRBV14 to TRBJ2-2; tentatively, D is TRBD1 (6 bases). Source material: glioma tissue, nonneoplastic brain tissue, or PBMCs (not recorded which). CDR3 nucleotides: TGTGCCAGCAGCCACTCCACAGGGCCAACCGGGGAGCTGTTTTTT. It specifies CASSHSTGPTGELFF.